This is a list of T cell receptor beta chains from one sample in a study of cytomegalovirus exposure and HLA in healthy donors. Assay: immunoSEQ multiplex PCR; the TCRdb copy retains only in-frame clones and omits some. Found here are 80,000 to 100,000 clones, 55% to 80% of them singletons; the top ten hold roughly 3.5%. The sequenced material came from PBMCs. These receptors were obtained from a man aged 40-49 years in good health and CMV-seronegative. CDR3s leave out the opening cysteine and the closing phenylalanine or tryptophan.

V,J,CDR3
TRBV4-2,TRBJ2-1,ASSQDGTGGYNEQF
TRBV19,TRBJ2-7,ASSNPGQVRYEQY
TRBV6-6,TRBJ1-1,ASAPGQGNTEAF